These 27 T cell receptor beta chains were sequenced from one sample in a study of PD-1 blockade in classical Hodgkin lymphoma. Using immunoSEQ multiplex PCR, the repertoire was profiled, and TCRdb retains in-frame clones only, with some absent. The sample has tens of thousands of clones, approximately 90% seen once; the top ten hold approximately 2.9%. Time point meaning: cycle 4 day 1 (C4D1), after more than five weeks of nivolumab. Every patient experienced relapse after autologous stem cell transplantation, and brentuximab vedotin exposure varied. The material sequenced was peripheral blood mononuclear cells (PBMCs), taken before the fourth cycle of nivolumab. The receptors stem from a human donor with classical Hodgkin lymphoma.

V usage is TRBV27 and J usage is TRBJ1-2; 9 bases fit TRBD1. This CDR3 region has 13 residues. The J segment lost 4 bases and the V segment lost 7 bases, leaving 4 bases of the junction unmatched. Germline values: CDR1 MNHEY, CDR2 SMNVEV (reference sequence). Written as DNA, the CDR3 is TGTGCCAGCACCGCGACAGGGGGCTATGGCTACACCTTC. Its protein is CASTATGGYGYTF.

The chain joins TRBV7-6 to TRBJ1-1; D unresolved. CDR3 length equals 13 residues. V was shortened by 0 bases and J by 5 bases, with 7 bases between the two germline ends. Germline assignment: CDR1 SGHVS and CDR2 FNYEAQ. As DNA, the CDR3 is TGTGCCAGCAGCTTAGCTCGTGCAACTGAAGCTTTCTTT. This encodes CASSLARATEAFF.

The rearrangement joins TRBV6-1 to TRBJ2-3; D uncertain. Germline V gene sequence: CDR1 MNHNS, CDR2 SASEGT. The CDR3 loop spans 11 amino acids. V lost 1 base and J 11 bases, leaving 7 bases between the germline ends. This chain's CDR3 is CASSEVVLQYF. The CDR3 DNA is TGTGCCAGCAGTGAAGTGGTATTGCAGTATTTT.

The genes are TRBV7-2 and TRBJ2-3; TRBD2 agrees at 10 bases. Per the germline V gene, CDR1 is SGHTA and CDR2 is FQGNSA. J lost 7 bases, V lost 6 bases, and 10 bases had no gene match. This CDR3 is built from 15 residues. The CDR3 loop is CASSKLGSGGNTQYF. The CDR3 DNA is TGTGCCAGCAGTAAACTAGGTAGCGGGGGGAATACGCAGTATTTT.

This clone was seen just once. The V and J genes are TRBV27 and TRBJ1-5, with no clear D. V shed 2 bases and J shed 5 bases, with 10 bases lying between them. The germline V gene encodes CDR1 MNHEY and CDR2 SMNVEV (reference sequence). This CDR3 contains 14 residues. Here the CDR3 DNA reads TGTGCCAGCAGTTTACGTCAGGAGTATCAGCCCCAGCATTTT. Its protein product is CASSLRQEYQPQHF.

The count of this clone is one. This chain uses TRBV7-2 with TRBJ2-7; tentative D call: TRBD1 (6 bases). CDR3 length: 14 residues. V lost 5 bases and J 6 bases, leaving 17 bases between the germline ends. Germline V lookup: CDR1 SGHTA, CDR2 FQGNSA. The DNA for the CDR3 is TGTGCCAGCAGCGACGGGACAACGCTACTCGAGCAGTACTTC. This translates into CASSDGTTLLEQYF. The variable domain in full, completed from reference TRBV7-2 and TRBJ2-7, reads GAGVSQSPSNKVTEKGKDVELRCDPISGHTALYWYRQSLGQGLEFLIYFQGNSAPDKSGLPSDRFSAERTGGSVSTLTIQRTQQEDSAVYLCASSDGTTLLEQYFGPGTRLTVT.

J is TRBJ1-1 and V is TRBV18; 9 positions match TRBD1. V shed 1 base and J 1 base; nucleotides not matched to a gene: 4. The CDR3 contains 16 residues. The germline CDR1 and CDR2 sequences are KGHSH and LQKENI. The CDR3 here is CASSPRGQGRNTEAFF. CDR3 sequence (DNA): TGTGCCAGCTCACCACGAGGACAGGGGAGGAACACTGAAGCTTTCTTT.

This chain uses TRBV9 with TRBJ2-7, with D possibly matching TRBD1 (6 bases). The CDR3 spans 14 residues. Trimming removed 1 base at V and 2 bases at J, with 10 bases between. Germline loops: CDR1 SGDLS, CDR2 YYNGEE. CDR3 DNA sequence: TGTGCCAGCAGCGTACGGGACATCCCCTACGAGCAGTACTTC. Its translation: CASSVRDIPYEQYF.

This chain uses TRBV5-6 with TRBJ1-6; no firm D call. Germline V CDR1 and CDR2: SGHDT, YYEEEE. Trimming took 2 bases from V and 7 from J, leaving 10 bases between them. This CDR3 has 14 amino acids. CDR3 loop: CASSFRPTNSPLHF. The CDR3 coding sequence is TGTGCCAGCAGCTTTCGTCCAACGAATTCACCCCTCCACTTT.

The chain uses TRBV5-1 and TRBJ2-1, with a tentative D call TRBD1 (6 bases). CDR3 size: 15 residues. CDR1 and CDR2 (germline): SGHRS, YFSETQ. Trimming cost V 4 bases and J 4 bases, with 15 bases left between them. CDR3 residues: CASSPGRQEYNEQFF. In nucleotides, the CDR3 is TGCGCCAGCAGCCCCGGTCGACAGGAGTACAATGAGCAGTTCTTC.

V is TRBV7-3 and J is TRBJ2-3; 8 bases line up with TRBD2. This CDR3 contains 13 residues. Germline V CDR1 and CDR2: SGHTA, FQGTGA. V lost 11 bases and J lost 3; bases outside the gene matches: 7. The CDR3 spells CAANGGATDTQYF. The DNA for the CDR3 is TGTGCCGCGAACGGGGGGGCGACAGATACGCAGTATTTT. Based on the CDR3 plus reference TRBV7-3 and TRBJ2-3, the full variable domain is GAGVSQTPSNKVTEKGKYVELRCDPISGHTALYWYRQSLGQGPEFLIYFQGTGAADDSGLPNDRFFAVRPEGSVSTLKIQRTERGDSAVYLCAANGGATDTQYFGPGTRLTVL.

The rearrangement joins TRBV29-1 to TRBJ1-1; weak D call: TRBD1 (5 bases). This CDR3 is 14 amino acids long. The V end lost 5 bases, the J end lost 4 bases, and 17 bases lay between the germline ends. The V gene's germline CDR1 is SQVTM and CDR2 ANQGSEA. The CDR3 DNA follows: TGCAGCGTTCTCTCGGGGACGGCGGCCACTGAAGCTTTCTTT. Protein product: CSVLSGTAATEAFF.

This chain uses TRBV9 with TRBJ1-3; possible D gene TRBD1, 5 bases. Trimming stripped 2 bases from V and 2 bases from J, with 11 bases between. The CDR3 runs to 15 residues. Looked up from germline, CDR1 is SGDLS and CDR2 is YYNGEE. The CDR3 region has the DNA TGTGCCAGCAGCGTGGCGACAGTCACTGGAAACACCATATATTTT. Translation gives CASSVATVTGNTIYF.

The chain joins TRBV4-2 to TRBJ1-2; tentatively, D is TRBD1 (6 bases). This CDR3 has 15 amino acids. V was clipped by 3 bases and J by 4 bases, with 15 bases between them. The V gene's germline CDR1 is LGHNA and CDR2 YNFKEQ. The CDR3 DNA reads as TGTGCCAGCAGCCATCGCCGGGACACCGCCTATGGCTACACCTTC. Residues: CASSHRRDTAYGYTF.

The rearrangement joins TRBV4-1 to TRBJ2-7; possibly TRBD1 or TRBD2 for D (5 bases each). CDR3 length equals 14 residues. Germline loops: CDR1 MGHRA, CDR2 YSYEKL. Deletions cut 7 bases from V and 2 bases from J, with 15 bases between. The CDR3 DNA reads as TGCGCCAGCAACCCCGGGACGCAAACCTACGAGCAGTACTTC. It specifies CASNPGTQTYEQYF.

The chain combines TRBV7-9 with TRBJ2-7; 8 bases are shared with TRBD1. Trimming removed 5 bases from V and 3 bases from J; junction bases left unmatched: 9. CDR1 SEHNR and CDR2 FQNEAQ come from the germline V gene (reference sequence). The CDR3 contains 15 residues. In DNA form, the CDR3 reads TGTGCCAGCAGCGCTTTCCCACAGGGGGACTACGAGCAGTACTTC. Protein sequence: CASSAFPQGDYEQYF.

The chain joins TRBV19 to TRBJ1-2; D is uncertain. CDR1 and CDR2 from the germline V gene are LNHDA and SQIVND (reference sequence). V dropped 6 bases and J dropped 1 base, with 15 bases sitting between them. The CDR3 is 15 residues long. CDR3 sequence: CASRVRAESNYGYTF. Written as DNA, the CDR3 is TGTGCCAGTAGGGTCCGGGCCGAAAGTAACTATGGCTACACCTTC.

The chain joins TRBV7-3 to TRBJ1-6, with D possibly being TRBD1 (5 bases). Trimming shortened V by 3 bases and J by 9 bases, and 24 bases separated the two germline ends. CDR1 SGHTA and CDR2 FQGTGA come from the germline V gene. CDR3 size: 18 residues. The CDR3 loop is CASSFPSGTPEEGSPLHF. The CDR3 DNA sequence: TGTGCCAGCAGCTTCCCTTCCGGGACTCCCGAGGAGGGTTCACCCCTCCACTTT.

CDR3 sequence: CASRTGKKETQYF. Written as DNA, the CDR3 is TGTGCCAGCAGGACAGGGAAGAAAGAGACCCAGTACTTC. The chain carries TRBV6-6 and TRBJ2-5, with 7 bases aligning to TRBD1. With 6 bases clipped from V and 3 bases from J, the junction kept 4 bases outside the gene matches. Germline CDR1 is MNHNY and CDR2 is SVGAGI (reference sequence). This CDR3 is built from 13 residues.

In DNA form, the CDR3 reads TGCGCCAGCAGCCCCGGACTCCTAAGTCTAGATACGCAGTATTTT. Amino acid sequence: CASSPGLLSLDTQYF. The chain carries TRBV5-1 and TRBJ2-3, with a weak D call TRBD2 (5 bases). Germline CDR1 reads SGHRS; CDR2 reads YFSETQ. V was cut by 4 bases and J by 5 bases, with 17 bases left in between. The CDR3 contains 15 residues.

Note on this clone: At the DNA level, this CDR3 is encoded by other sequences in the same sample as well. The chain employs TRBV9 and TRBJ2-5; D might be TRBD2 (7 bases). V was shortened by 4 bases and J by 5 bases, with 12 bases between the two germline ends. The CDR3 sequence is 13 residues long. CDR1 SGDLS and CDR2 YYNGEE come from the germline V gene. The CDR3 coding sequence is TGTGCCAGCAGCCTACAGGGAGGGGAGACCCAGTACTTC. Translated, it gives CASSLQGGETQYF.

This chain links TRBV27 with TRBJ1-1; 11 nucleotides align to TRBD1. The ends lost 5 bases at V and 10 bases at J; junction bases unmatched: 12. The CDR3 is made up of 15 amino acids. Germline loops: CDR1 MNHEY, CDR2 SMNVEV (reference sequence). Here the CDR3 DNA reads TGTGCCAGCAGTATGAAAGGACAGGGGGCCACCCGAGCTTTCTTT. Protein sequence: CASSMKGQGATRAFF.

V usage is TRBV7-2 and J usage is TRBJ1-5; the match to TRBD1 covers 7 bases. Germline V gene data show CDR1 as SGHTA and CDR2 as FQGNSA. The CDR3 loop spans 14 amino acids. V lost 5 bases and J lost 3; bases outside the gene matches: 4. This CDR3 is CASSPTGDNQPQHF. CDR3 sequence (DNA): TGTGCCAGCAGCCCCACAGGGGACAATCAGCCCCAGCATTTT.

The J gene is TRBJ1-4, the V gene TRBV7-8, with 12 positions matching TRBD1. Per the germline V gene, CDR1 is SGHVS and CDR2 is FQNEAQ. The CDR3 runs 16 residues. After removal of 5 bases from V and 6 bases from J, the junction contained 7 bases not matched to a gene. In DNA form, the CDR3 reads TGTGCCAGCAGCCCTAGGGACAGGGGGCCTTATGAAAAACTGTTTTTT. Translated, it gives CASSPRDRGPYEKLFF.

This chain joins TRBV28 and TRBJ2-7, with D possibly being TRBD1 (6 bases). The CDR3 is made up of 12 amino acids. V lost 6 bases to trimming and J lost 6 bases, with 12 bases between them. Per the germline V gene, CDR1 is MDHEN and CDR2 is SYDVKM. The CDR3 sequence is CASRTGTTEQYF. Written as DNA, the CDR3 is TGTGCCAGCAGAACTGGGACAACCGAGCAGTACTTC.

The rearrangement joins TRBV5-1 to TRBJ2-3; 10 bases are a match to TRBD2. Germline V gene data show CDR1 as SGHRS and CDR2 as YFSETQ. The CDR3 length is 16 residues. The V segment lost 1 base and the J segment 0 bases; nucleotides outside the gene matches: 2. In DNA, the CDR3 is TGCGCCAGCAGCTTGATGGGACTAGCGAGCACAGATACGCAGTATTTT. Translated: CASSLMGLASTDTQYF.

The CDR3 is CASSSVVGQGNEQYF. The CDR3 nucleotides are TGTGCCAGCAGCTCGGTAGTGGGACAGGGGAACGAGCAGTACTTC. The rearrangement joins TRBV5-4 to TRBJ2-7, with TRBD1 matching 10 bases. The junction had 8 bases not matched to a gene; V was cut back by 3 bases and J by 5 bases. Germline V gives CDR1 SGHNT, CDR2 YYREEE (reference sequence). The CDR3 has 15 residues. Full variable domain (remainder filled in from reference TRBV5-4 and TRBJ2-7): ETGVTQSPTHLIKTRGQQVTLRCSSQSGHNTVSWYQQALGQGPQFIFQYYREEENGRGNFPPRFSGLQFPNYSSELNVNALELDDSALYLCASSSVVGQGNEQYFGPGTRLTVT.